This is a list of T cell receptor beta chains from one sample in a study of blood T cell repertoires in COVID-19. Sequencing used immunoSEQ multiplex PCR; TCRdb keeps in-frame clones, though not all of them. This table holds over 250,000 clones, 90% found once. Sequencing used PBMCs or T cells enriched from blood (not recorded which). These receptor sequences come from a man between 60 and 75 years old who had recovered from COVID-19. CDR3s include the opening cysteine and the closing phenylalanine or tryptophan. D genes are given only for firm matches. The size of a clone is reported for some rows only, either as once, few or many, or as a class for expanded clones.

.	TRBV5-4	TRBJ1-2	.	TGTGCCAGCAGCTTCGGCAGGGAAGGAGGCTACACCTTC	CASSFGREGGYTF
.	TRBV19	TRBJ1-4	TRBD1	TGTGCCAGTAGTGAAACAGGGGCGATGGGGGAAAAACTGTTTTTT	CASSETGAMGEKLFF
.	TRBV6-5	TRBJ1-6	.	TGTGCCAGCAGTTACGGGGGTCCTGGACTATCACCCCTCCACTTT	CASSYGGPGLSPLHF
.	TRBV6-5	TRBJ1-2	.	TGTGCCAGCGCGGGTTTGGCGGCACCCGCATCGGGCTACACCTTC	CASAGLAAPASGYTF
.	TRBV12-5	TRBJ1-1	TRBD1	TGTGCTACTCGATTGGGACAGGGGGCTCTGGAAGCTTTCTTT	CATRLGQGALEAFF
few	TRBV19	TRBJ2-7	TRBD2	TGTGCCAGTAGAACGGGGGGGGGCCGCGACGAGCAGTACTTC	CASRTGGGRDEQYF
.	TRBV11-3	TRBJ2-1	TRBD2	TGTGCCAGCATTAGGGGCGGCGGGAGCCCTTCCTACAATGAGCAGTTCTTC	CASIRGGGSPSYNEQFF
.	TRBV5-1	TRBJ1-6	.	TGCGCCAGCAGCCCTCCGACAGGTTCTGGTTCACCCCTCCACTTT	CASSPPTGSGSPLHF
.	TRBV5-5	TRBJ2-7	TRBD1	TGTGCCAGCAGCAGCACAGGGGTATACTACGAGCAGTACTTC	CASSSTGVYYEQYF
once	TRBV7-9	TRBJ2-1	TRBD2	TGTGCCAGCAGCTTCCGGGGGGATGAGCAGTTCTTC	CASSFRGDEQFF
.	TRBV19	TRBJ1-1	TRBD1	TGTGCCACGAGGGGGCTGCGTCCGAACACTGAAGCTTTCTTT	CATRGLRPNTEAFF
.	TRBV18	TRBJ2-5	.	TGTGCCAGCTCGAACCCAGTGGGGAGAGTCCAAGAGACCCAGTACTTC	CASSNPVGRVQETQYF
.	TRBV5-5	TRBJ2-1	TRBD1	TGTGCCAGCAGCTTGGTGATCGGGACAGGGCAATACAATGAGCAGTTCTTC	CASSLVIGTGQYNEQFF
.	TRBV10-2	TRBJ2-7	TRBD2	TGCGCCAGCAGTGACCCCGGGAGGTGGTACGAGCAGTACTTC	CASSDPGRWYEQYF
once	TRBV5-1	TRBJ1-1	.	TGCGCCAGCAGCCACCAGGGGAACACTGAAGCTTTCTTT	CASSHQGNTEAFF
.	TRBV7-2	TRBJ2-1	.	TGTGCCAGCAACCCAGGTTCCTACAATGAGCAGTTCTTC	CASNPGSYNEQFF
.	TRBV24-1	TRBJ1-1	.	TGTGCCACCAGTGACTCAACAGGTGACACTGAAGCTTTCTTT	CATSDSTGDTEAFF
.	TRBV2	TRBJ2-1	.	TGTGCCAGCAGTAAGGACAACAATGAGCAGTTCTTC	CASSKDNNEQFF
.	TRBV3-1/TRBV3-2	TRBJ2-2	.	TGTGCCAGCAGCCACCGAAACAGGGTCTTAGGCGGGGAGCTGTTTTTT	CASSHRNRVLGGELFF
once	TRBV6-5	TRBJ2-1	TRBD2	TGTGCCAGCATGGGGAGCGGGGACAATGAGCAGTTCTTC	CASMGSGDNEQFF
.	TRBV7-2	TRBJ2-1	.	TGTGCCAGCAGCATACAGGGTTCGAGGGGCAATGAGCAGTTCTTC	CASSIQGSRGNEQFF
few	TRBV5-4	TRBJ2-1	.	TGTGCCAGCAGCTTAGCGTTTGTGGGAGTCAATGAGCAGTTCTTC	CASSLAFVGVNEQFF
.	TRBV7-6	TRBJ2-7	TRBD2	TGTGCCAGCAGCTTAATTTTGGCGGGGGGTCGTACCTACGAGCAGTACTTC	CASSLILAGGRTYEQYF
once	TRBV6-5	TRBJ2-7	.	TGTGCCAGCAGTATAAGACAGGGACTCTACGAGCAGTACTTC	CASSIRQGLYEQYF
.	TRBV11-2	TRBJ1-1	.	TGTGCCAGCAGCTCAACAACAAGTAACACTGAAGCTTTCTTT	CASSSTTSNTEAFF
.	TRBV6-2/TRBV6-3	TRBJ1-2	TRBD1	TGTGCCAGCAGTAAACAGGGGGCGCGTTACGGCTACACCTTC	CASSKQGARYGYTF
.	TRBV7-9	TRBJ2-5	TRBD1	TGTGCCAGCAGCCCCAGGGGGATCCAAGAGACCCAGTACTTC	CASSPRGIQETQYF
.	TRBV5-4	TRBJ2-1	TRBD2	TGTGCCAGCAGCGCCGTAGCGGGGGGCTCCTACAATGAGCAGTTCTTC	CASSAVAGGSYNEQFF
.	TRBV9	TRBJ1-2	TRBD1	TGTGCCAGCAGCACCGGACAGGGGGGAGGCTACACCTTC	CASSTGQGGGYTF
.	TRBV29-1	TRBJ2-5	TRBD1	TGCAGCGTCCAAGGACAGGGAGAGACCCAGTACTTC	CSVQGQGETQYF
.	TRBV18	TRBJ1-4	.	TGTGCCAGCTCACCACTTTATTTCGACGGCACAGCAACTAATGAAAAACTGTTTTTT	CASSPLYFDGTATNEKLFF
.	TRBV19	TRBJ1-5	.	TGTGCCAGTACCCTCGTACAGGGCGCCAGCAATCAGCCCCAGCATTTT	CASTLVQGASNQPQHF
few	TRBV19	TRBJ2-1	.	TGTGCCAGTAAACCTCAGGGGAATGAGCAGTTCTTC	CASKPQGNEQFF
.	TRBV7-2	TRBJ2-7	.	TGTGCCAGCAGCTGGGGCCCGGGAGAGCAGTCCTACGAGCAGTACTTC	CASSWGPGEQSYEQYF
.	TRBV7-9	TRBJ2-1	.	TGTGCCAGCAGCCCCCGGGAAACTTACAATGAGCAGTTCTTC	CASSPRETYNEQFF
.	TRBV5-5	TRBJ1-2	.	TGTGCCAGCAGCTTGTTCGTAGGAGCTAACTATGGCTACACCTTC	CASSLFVGANYGYTF
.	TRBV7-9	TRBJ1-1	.	TGTGCCAGCATCAAAATCAGGGAAACTGAAGCTTTCTTT	CASIKIRETEAFF
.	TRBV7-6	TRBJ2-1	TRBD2	TGTGCCAGCAGCTTAGCGGGAGGGCCTTACAATGAGCAGTTCTTC	CASSLAGGPYNEQFF
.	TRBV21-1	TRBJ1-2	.	TGTGCCAGCAGCAACCGGGGGAAGTGCTATGGCTACACCTTC	CASSNRGKCYGYTF
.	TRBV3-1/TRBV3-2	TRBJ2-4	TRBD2	TGTGCCAGCAGCCTTACGGGACTAGGGGTGTACTTC	CASSLTGLGVYF
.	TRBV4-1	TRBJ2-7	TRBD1	TGCGCCAGCAGCCAAGGGGGACAGGGAAACTACGAGCAGTACTTC	CASSQGGQGNYEQYF
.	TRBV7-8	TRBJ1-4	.	TGTGCCAGCAGCTACAGGGAAGGTAGCGAAAAACTGTTTTTT	CASSYREGSEKLFF
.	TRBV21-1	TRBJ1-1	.	TGTGCCAGCAGCAAAGGGTCGGGGAATAGCTCTGAAGCTTTCTTT	CASSKGSGNSSEAFF
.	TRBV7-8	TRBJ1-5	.	TGTGCCAGCAGCTTAGAGACTGTTCGGAAAATCAATCAGCCCCAGCATTTT	CASSLETVRKINQPQHF
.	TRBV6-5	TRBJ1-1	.	TGTGCCAGCAGCTTGGGACTCATGAACACTGAAGCTTTCTTT	CASSLGLMNTEAFF
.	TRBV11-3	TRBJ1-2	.	TGTGCCAGCAGCCTATCAAATGCAGGGAACTATGGCTACACCTTC	CASSLSNAGNYGYTF
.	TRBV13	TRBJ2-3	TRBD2	TGTGCCAGCAGCCCCCCGGGACTAGCGGGGGCCACAGATACGCAGTATTTT	CASSPPGLAGATDTQYF
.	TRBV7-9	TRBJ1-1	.	TGTGCCAGCAGCCCCTGGACACTCCAGAACACTGAAGCTTTCTTT	CASSPWTLQNTEAFF
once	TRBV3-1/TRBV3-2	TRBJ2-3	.	TGTGCCAGCAGCCAAGGGACTACCAGCACAGATACGCAGTATTTT	CASSQGTTSTDTQYF
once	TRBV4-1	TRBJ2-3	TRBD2	TGCGCCAGCAGCTTAAGCGGGGGGCCCGGGCCAGATACGCAGTATTTT	CASSLSGGPGPDTQYF
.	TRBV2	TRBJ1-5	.	TGTGCCAGCAGTGGATTCAGGGGAATTAGCAATCAGCCCCAGCATTTT	CASSGFRGISNQPQHF
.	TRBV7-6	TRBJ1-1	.	TGTGCCAGCAGCCTATCGCCGCAGGGGCGGAACACTGAAGCTTTCTTT	CASSLSPQGRNTEAFF
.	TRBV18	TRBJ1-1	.	TGTGCCAGCTCACCATCCACCCCGAGGACTGAAGCTTTCTTT	CASSPSTPRTEAFF
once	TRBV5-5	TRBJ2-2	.	TGTGCCAGCAGCGTAGCTCGACAGTATATCACCGGGGAGCTGTTTTTT	CASSVARQYITGELFF
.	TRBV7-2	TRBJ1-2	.	TGTGCCAGCAGCTCCCCCGATCTACAGGGTGACCTGAGTGGCTACACCTTC	CASSSPDLQGDLSGYTF